This T cell receptor beta chain was sequenced in a study of molecular identifiers for immune sequencing clone quantification. General study findings and limits: Effector cells had over 98% of their molecules in clones above 20 RNA copies, while naive cells had under 1%.

This CDR3 region has 16 residues. Germline CDR1 is SGHKS and CDR2 is YYEKEE (reference sequence). V shed 4 bases and J shed 0 bases, with 14 bases lying between them. In this sample, this clonotype turned up many times. Its specificity is unknown. A single record per CDR3 protein comes from TCRdb applying MiXCR to the PCR reads. The sample comprises tens of thousands of distinct CDR3 sequences, 21% of which are singletons, and about 1% rests with the top ten. The sequenced sample was naive CD8+ T cells from blood, with Jurkat cell RNA spiked in. As for subset: FACS-sorted CD8+CD4-CCR7+CD45RA+ naive T cells. The source is a human donor in good health. Some libraries in this study had Jurkat cell RNA spiked in. The chain links TRBV5-5 to TRBJ2-4; TRBD2 is a possible D gene (6 bases). CDR3 sequence reads: CASSVTSRGAKNIQYF. The CDR3 DNA sequence: TGTGCCAGCAGCGTAACTAGCCGGGGAGCCAAAAACATTCAGTACTTC.